The 8 T cell receptor beta chains in this list originate from one sample, sequenced in a study of T cell responses to AZD1222 COVID-19 vaccine. Sequencing used immunoSEQ multiplex PCR; TCRdb keeps in-frame clones, though not all of them. The sample shows roughly 110,000 clones, around 89% of them seen only once. Sequencing was performed on peripheral blood, taken 28 days after the second AZD1222 dose. The receptors were gathered from an adult who received the AZD1222 COVID-19 vaccine.

The rearrangement joins TRBV7-9 to TRBJ1-3; D may be TRBD1 (6 bases). CDR1 and CDR2 from the germline V gene are SEHNR and FQNEAQ (reference sequence). Trimming shortened V by 5 bases and J by 2 bases, and 10 bases separated the two germline ends. CDR3 length: 14 amino acids. The CDR3 DNA reads as TGTGCCAGCAGCCCACAGGGCACTGGAAACACCATATATTTT. Residues: CASSPQGTGNTIYF.

The rearrangement links TRBV11-2 to TRBJ2-2; 9 bases align to TRBD2. CDR3 size: 18 residues. Germline V gene sequence: CDR1 SGHAT, CDR2 FQNNGV. V shed 0 bases and J 4 bases; nucleotides not matched to a gene: 9. The CDR3 is CASSLESGGLWRTGELFF. Here the CDR3 DNA reads TGTGCCAGCAGCTTAGAAAGCGGGGGGTTATGGCGCACCGGGGAGCTGTTTTTT.

On this clone: The same CDR3 is also encoded by other DNA sequences in this sample. The chain has TRBV5-6 and TRBJ1-2; possible D gene TRBD1, 6 bases. The CDR3 is made up of 13 amino acids. Germline CDR1 reads SGHDT; CDR2 reads YYEEEE. V shed 4 bases and J shed 4 bases, with 11 bases lying between them. Here the CDR3 DNA reads TGTGCCAGCAGCCAAACAGGGATCTATGGCTACACCTTC. Its translation: CASSQTGIYGYTF.

V gene TRBV7-2 combines with J gene TRBJ2-5; D tentatively reads TRBD1 or TRBD2 (5 bases each). This CDR3 contains 14 residues. Trimming took off 2 bases at V and 4 bases at J, with 11 bases between the two ends. Germline loops: CDR1 SGHTA, CDR2 FQGNSA. CDR3 DNA: TGTGCCAGCAGCTTATGGATTGGGGGAGAGACCCAGTACTTC. Protein product: CASSLWIGGETQYF.

This clone was seen just once. The rearrangement joins TRBV6-5 to TRBJ2-3; a weak D match, TRBD1 (5 bases). V was pared by 2 bases and J by 7 bases, with 13 bases between. Germline CDR1 reads MNHEY; CDR2 reads SVGAGI. The CDR3 has 14 residues. The CDR3 protein is CASSYGSRANTQYF. CDR3 nucleotide sequence: TGTGCCAGCAGTTACGGGTCCAGGGCAAATACGCAGTATTTT.

The rearrangement joins TRBV11-2 to TRBJ2-3; 8 bases are shared with TRBD2. Looked up from germline, CDR1 is SGHAT and CDR2 is FQNNGV. J was trimmed by 5 bases and V by 4 bases; bases with no gene match: 14. This CDR3 comprises 17 residues. As DNA, the CDR3 is TGTGCCAGCAGCTCAACGGCGGTAGCGGGGTTTGTAGATACGCAGTATTTT. Its translation is CASSSTAVAGFVDTQYF.

As concerns this clone: The sample carries other DNA sequences with the same CDR3. The chain joins TRBV5-1 to TRBJ2-5; no firm D call. CDR1 and CDR2 (germline): SGHRS, YFSETQ. This CDR3 is 12 amino acids long. Between the trimmed V and J ends, which lost 2 bases and 5 bases, there was a span of 7 bases. The CDR3 bases are TGCGCCAGCAGCTTAACGCAGGAGACCCAGTACTTC. As protein: CASSLTQETQYF.

The chain carries TRBV4-1 and TRBJ1-1; no clear D. CDR1 MGHRA and CDR2 YSYEKL come from the germline V gene. V was pared by 4 bases and J by 1 base, with 13 bases between. The CDR3 extends over 15 amino acids. DNA of the CDR3: TGCGCCAGCAGCCTAAGGGTGGTCGCGAACACTGAAGCTTTCTTT. Amino acids: CASSLRVVANTEAFF.